Presented here are 14 T cell receptor beta chains from one specimen sequenced in a study of T-cell memory formation after mild COVID-19. TCRdb re-called the 5' RACE reads through MiXCR, storing one row per CDR3 protein. The sample lists under 550,000 distinct CDR3 sequences; roughly 18% were seen once. Sequencing was performed on PBMCs or a T cell subset sorted from them (not recorded which). The receptors derive from a man between 18 and 29 years old who had mild COVID-19 (a few samples of this study predate the infection). Cell type and time point are not known.

This clonotype was detected a few times. The CDR3 loop is CASSQRTSGGSYNEQFF. The CDR3 DNA reads TGTGCCAGCAGCCAACGGACTAGCGGGGGGTCCTACAATGAGCAGTTCTTC. The V and J genes are TRBV4-2 and TRBJ2-1; 14 nucleotides align to TRBD2. The V gene's germline CDR1 is LGHNA and CDR2 YNFKEQ. This CDR3 has 17 amino acids. J lost 1 base, V lost 2 bases, and 1 base had no gene match.

This clonotype was recorded many times. The V and J genes are TRBV4-2 and TRBJ2-3; TRBD2 is a possible D gene (5 bases). The CDR3 sequence is 17 residues long. Germline-derived CDR1 and CDR2 are LGHNA and YNFKEQ. Deletions cut 0 bases from V and 0 bases from J, with 13 bases between. The CDR3 bases are TGTGCCAGCAGCCAAGATGAACTAGTCTCTAGCACAGATACGCAGTATTTT. Amino acids: CASSQDELVSSTDTQYF.

The chain is built from TRBV5-6 and TRBJ1-6; 7 nucleotides match TRBD1. CDR3 length: 17 amino acids. The ends lost 4 bases at V and 11 bases at J; junction bases unmatched: 18. Germline V gene data show CDR1 as SGHDT and CDR2 as YYEEEE. The CDR3 region is CASSVASGTAIWTPLHF. In DNA, the CDR3 is TGTGCCAGCAGCGTCGCCTCTGGGACAGCAATATGGACACCCCTCCACTTT.

The chain combines TRBV7-9 with TRBJ1-5; D gene uncertain. V was clipped by 1 base and J by 2 bases, with 12 bases between them. Germline V gene lookup returns CDR1 SEHNR and CDR2 FQNEAQ (reference sequence). The CDR3 covers 16 residues. The CDR3 is CASSLVRGPGNQPQHF. CDR3 coding DNA: TGTGCCAGCAGCTTAGTCCGGGGTCCCGGCAATCAGCCCCAGCATTTT.

The rearrangement links TRBV11-2 to TRBJ2-7; 8 bases are a match to TRBD2. The J segment lost 0 bases and the V segment lost 2 bases, leaving 9 bases of the junction unmatched. This CDR3 has 17 residues. CDR1 is SGHAT, CDR2 FQNNGV, per germline. In DNA, the CDR3 is TGTGCCAGCAGCTTAATCCCCATGGCGGGGGGCTCCTACGAGCAGTACTTC. It is translated as CASSLIPMAGGSYEQYF.

The chain joins TRBV6-2 or TRBV6-3 to TRBJ2-1; a possible D gene is TRBD2 (6 bases). Per germline, CDR1 MNHEY and CDR2 SVGEGT. This CDR3 region has 11 residues. V gave up 6 bases and J gave up 9 bases, with 9 bases separating them. The CDR3 bases are TGTGCCAGCAGCAATAGCGGTGAGCAGTTCTTC. Translated: CASSNSGEQFF.

J is TRBJ2-5 and V is TRBV7-2, with D hard to call. The V gene lost 6 bases and the J gene lost 7 bases, with 21 bases spanning the gap. CDR1 and CDR2 (germline): SGHTA, FQGNSA. CDR3 length equals 15 residues. In DNA, the CDR3 is TGTGCCAGCAGAAACACCCTTGGGCCCCCGGGGACCCAGTACTTC. Its translation: CASRNTLGPPGTQYF.

V usage is TRBV20-1 and J usage is TRBJ2-5; D perhaps matches TRBD2 (7 bases). Germline loops: CDR1 DFQATT, CDR2 SNEGSKA (reference sequence). V lost 2 bases and J 7 bases, leaving 17 bases between the germline ends. The CDR3 sequence is 14 residues long. The CDR3 spells CSARTTQGRATQYF. The CDR3, as DNA: TGCAGTGCTAGAACAACTCAGGGGAGGGCGACCCAGTACTTC.

In its sample, this clonotype was seen once. The chain couples TRBV6-6 to TRBJ2-7, with 11 bases identical to TRBD2. The CDR3 consists of 15 residues. From germline, CDR1 is MNHNY and CDR2 SVGAGI (reference sequence). V was clipped by 4 bases and J by 6 bases; unmatched bases: 8. The CDR3 sequence: CASSFIAGGPGEQYF. The CDR3 DNA reads as TGTGCCAGCAGTTTTATAGCGGGAGGGCCGGGCGAGCAGTACTTC.

Written as DNA, the CDR3 is TGCAGTGCTCCGGAAATCTCCTACAATGAGCAGTTCTTC. Protein: CSAPEISYNEQFF. V usage is TRBV20-1 and J usage is TRBJ2-1; D is unresolved. V lost 5 bases and J 0 bases, leaving 8 bases between the germline ends. The CDR3 is made up of 13 amino acids. Germline CDR1 and CDR2: DFQATT and SNEGSKA (reference sequence).

About this clonotype: One end of the junction fails to match germline, which may point to a read error. The rearrangement links TRBV7-8 to TRBJ2-2; no clear D gene. Germline CDR1 and CDR2: SGHVS and FQNEAQ. The CDR3 has 15 amino acids. CDR3 sequence: CASRGYWQNTWELFF. CDR3 nucleotides: TGTGCCAGCAGAGGATACTGGCAGAACACCTGGGAGCTGTTTTTT.

The gene calls are TRBV12-3 or TRBV12-4 and TRBJ2-7, with 7 bases fitting TRBD1. This CDR3 region has 11 residues. V shed 3 bases, J shed 11 bases, and the junction held 4 bases outside the gene matches. The CDR3 nucleotides are TGTGCCAGCAGTTTGACAGGGTACAAGTACTTC. It specifies CASSLTGYKYF.

CDR3 loop: CASTRPTNTGELFF. CDR3 DNA: TGTGCCAGCACTAGACCTACCAACACCGGGGAGCTGTTTTTT. The chain combines TRBV7-2 with TRBJ2-2; no reliable D call. The CDR3 loop spans 14 amino acids. CDR1 SGHTA and CDR2 FQGNSA come from the germline V gene. The ends were cut back, 7 bases at V and 2 bases at J, with 11 bases in the middle.

This clonotype was observed many times. The CDR3 DNA sequence: TGTGCCAGCAGTCGGGGGCAAACCAATACAGATACGCAGTATTTT. It specifies CASSRGQTNTDTQYF. This rearrangement joins TRBV6-2 or TRBV6-3 to TRBJ2-3; D could derive from TRBD1 or TRBD2 (6 bases each). Germline-derived CDR1 and CDR2 are MNHEY and SVGEGT. The V end lost 5 bases, the J end lost 3 bases, and 15 bases lay between the germline ends. The CDR3 runs to 15 residues.